These T cell receptor beta chains were read from a single sample in a study of cytomegalovirus exposure and HLA in healthy donors. Produced via immunoSEQ multiplex PCR; TCRdb's table is partial and in-frame only. The table lists 240,000 or so clones, around 80% of them singletons. The material sequenced was PBMCs. All receptors derive from a woman aged 40 to 50 in good health and CMV-seropositive. Both conserved end residues are part of each CDR3. The D gene is left open where the match is weak. Size is omitted from some rows. Given values are once, few, many or a class for expanded clones.

size: NA
D: TRBD2
V: TRBV7-9
J: TRBJ2-3
DNA: TGTGCCAGCAGCCCCGGACTAGTGAGTGACACAGATACGCAGTATTTT
CDR3: CASSPGLVSDTDTQYF

size: NA
D: NA
V: TRBV12-5
J: TRBJ1-5
DNA: TGTGCTAGTGGTTTTGAGGCGCTACAGCCCCAGCATTTT
CDR3: CASGFEALQPQHF

size: NA
D: TRBD1
V: TRBV12-5
J: TRBJ1-2
DNA: TGTGCTAGTGGTTTGGGACAGGGGTTAAGGTATGGCTACACCTTC
CDR3: CASGLGQGLRYGYTF

size: NA
D: TRBD2
V: TRBV11-1
J: TRBJ2-5
DNA: TGTGCCAGCAGCTTAGCTCGGGGGGGGAGTGCGGAGACCCAGTACTTC
CDR3: CASSLARGGSAETQYF

size: once
D: NA
V: TRBV15
J: TRBJ1-5
DNA: TGTGCCACCAGCAGAGATGTGAGGGCAAATCAGCCCCAGCATTTT
CDR3: CATSRDVRANQPQHF

size: NA
D: NA
V: TRBV30
J: TRBJ1-2
DNA: TGTGCCTGGAGTCCCTCTAACTATGGCTACACCTTC
CDR3: CAWSPSNYGYTF

size: NA
D: TRBD1
V: TRBV4-2
J: TRBJ1-1
DNA: TGTGCCAGCAGCCAAGGAGGGACAGGGGGAACTGAAGCTTTCTTT
CDR3: CASSQGGTGGTEAFF

size: NA
D: TRBD1
V: TRBV5-6
J: TRBJ2-5
DNA: TGTGCCAGCAGCTTAACAGGGGGGGAGACCCAGTACTTC
CDR3: CASSLTGGETQYF

size: NA
D: NA
V: TRBV5-6
J: TRBJ1-4
DNA: TGTGCCAGCAGCTTGCTATCAGGAGGTAACGAAAAACTGTTTTTT
CDR3: CASSLLSGGNEKLFF

size: once
D: NA
V: TRBV19
J: TRBJ2-7
DNA: TGTGCCACCCACCCAGGCAGTAACGTCTACGAGCAGTACTTC
CDR3: CATHPGSNVYEQYF

size: NA
D: TRBD1
V: TRBV11-1
J: TRBJ2-2
DNA: TGTGCCAGCAGCACCCCCCGGGACAGGGGAATGTTCAACACCGGGGAGCTGTTTTTT
CDR3: CASSTPRDRGMFNTGELFF